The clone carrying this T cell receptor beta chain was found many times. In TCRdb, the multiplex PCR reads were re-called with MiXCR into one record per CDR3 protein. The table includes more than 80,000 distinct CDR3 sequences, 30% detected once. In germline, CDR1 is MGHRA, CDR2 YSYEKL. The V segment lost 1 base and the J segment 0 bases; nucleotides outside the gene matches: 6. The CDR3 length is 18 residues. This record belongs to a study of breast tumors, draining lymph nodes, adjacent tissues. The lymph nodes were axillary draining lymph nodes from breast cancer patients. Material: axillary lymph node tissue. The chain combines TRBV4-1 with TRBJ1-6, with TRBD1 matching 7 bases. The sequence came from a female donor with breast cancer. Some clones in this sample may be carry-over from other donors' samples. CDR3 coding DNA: TGCGCCAGCAGCCAAGCGGGGACAGAGAGCTCCTATAATTCACCCCTCCACTTT. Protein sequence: CASSQAGTESSYNSPLHF.